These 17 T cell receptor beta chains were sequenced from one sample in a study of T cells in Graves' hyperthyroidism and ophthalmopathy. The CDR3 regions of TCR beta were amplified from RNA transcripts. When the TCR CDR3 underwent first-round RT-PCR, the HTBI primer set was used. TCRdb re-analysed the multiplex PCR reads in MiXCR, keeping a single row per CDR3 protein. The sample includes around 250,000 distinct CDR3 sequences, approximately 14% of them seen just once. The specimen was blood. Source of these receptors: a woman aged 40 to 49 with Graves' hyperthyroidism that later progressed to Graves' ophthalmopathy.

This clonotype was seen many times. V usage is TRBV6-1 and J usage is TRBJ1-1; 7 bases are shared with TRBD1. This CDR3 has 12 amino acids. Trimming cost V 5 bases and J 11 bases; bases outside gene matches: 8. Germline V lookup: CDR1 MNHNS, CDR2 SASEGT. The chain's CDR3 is CASSPRQGVAFF. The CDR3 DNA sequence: TGTGCCAGCAGTCCACGACAGGGAGTGGCTTTCTTT.

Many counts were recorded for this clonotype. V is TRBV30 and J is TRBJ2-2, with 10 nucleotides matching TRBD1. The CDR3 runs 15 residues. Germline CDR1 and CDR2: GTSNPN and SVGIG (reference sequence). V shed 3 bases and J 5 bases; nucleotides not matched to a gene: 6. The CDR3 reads CAWRGGTGVTGELFF. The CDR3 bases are TGTGCCTGGAGGGGAGGGACAGGGGTGACCGGGGAGCTGTTTTTT.

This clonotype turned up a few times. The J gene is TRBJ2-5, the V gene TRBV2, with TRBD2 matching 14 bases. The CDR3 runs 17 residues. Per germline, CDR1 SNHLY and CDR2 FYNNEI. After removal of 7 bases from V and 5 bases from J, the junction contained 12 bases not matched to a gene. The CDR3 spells CASKYSGTSGRGETQYF. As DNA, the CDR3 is TGTGCCAGCAAATATTCCGGGACTAGCGGGAGAGGGGAGACCCAGTACTTC.

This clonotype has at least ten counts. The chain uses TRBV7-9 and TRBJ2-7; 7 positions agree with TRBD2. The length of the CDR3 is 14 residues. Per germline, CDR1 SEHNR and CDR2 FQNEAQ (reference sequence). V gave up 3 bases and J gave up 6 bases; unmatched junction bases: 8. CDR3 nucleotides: TGTGCCAGCAGCTTTGAGGCGGGAGCTCCCGAGCAGTACTTC. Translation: CASSFEAGAPEQYF.

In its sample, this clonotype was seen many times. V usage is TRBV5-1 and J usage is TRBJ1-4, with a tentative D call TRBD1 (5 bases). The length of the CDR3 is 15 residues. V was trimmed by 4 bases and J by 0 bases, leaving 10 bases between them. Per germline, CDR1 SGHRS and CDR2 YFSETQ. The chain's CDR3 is CASSGDFSTNEKLFF. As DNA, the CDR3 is TGCGCCAGCAGCGGGGACTTTTCAACTAATGAAAAACTGTTTTTT.

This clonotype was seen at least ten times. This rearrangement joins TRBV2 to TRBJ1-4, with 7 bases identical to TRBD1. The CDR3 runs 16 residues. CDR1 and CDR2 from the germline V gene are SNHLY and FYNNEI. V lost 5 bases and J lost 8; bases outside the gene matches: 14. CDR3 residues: CASSPPKTGRKEKLFF. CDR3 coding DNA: TGTGCCAGCAGTCCACCAAAGACAGGGCGTAAGGAAAAACTGTTTTTT.

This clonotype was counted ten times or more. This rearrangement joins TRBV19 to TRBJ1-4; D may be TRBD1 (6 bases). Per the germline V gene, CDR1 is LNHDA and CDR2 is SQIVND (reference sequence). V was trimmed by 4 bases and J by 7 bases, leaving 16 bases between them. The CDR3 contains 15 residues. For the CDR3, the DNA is TGTGCCAGTAGTAGGAGAAGACAGGAACTTGAAAAACTGTTTTTT. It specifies CASSRRRQELEKLFF.

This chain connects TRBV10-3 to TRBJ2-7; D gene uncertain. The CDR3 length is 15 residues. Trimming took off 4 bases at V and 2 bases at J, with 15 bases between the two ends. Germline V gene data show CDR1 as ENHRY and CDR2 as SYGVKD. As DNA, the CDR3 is TGTGCCATCAGTGCGATAACACCGACCACCTACGAGCAGTACTTC. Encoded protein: CAISAITPTTYEQYF.

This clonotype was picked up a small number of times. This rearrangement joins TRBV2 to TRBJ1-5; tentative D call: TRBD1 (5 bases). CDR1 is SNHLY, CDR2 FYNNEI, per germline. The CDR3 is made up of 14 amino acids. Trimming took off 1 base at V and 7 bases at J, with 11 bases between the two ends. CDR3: CASSEVGVGQPQHF. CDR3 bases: TGTGCCAGCAGTGAAGTGGGGGTCGGGCAGCCCCAGCATTTT.

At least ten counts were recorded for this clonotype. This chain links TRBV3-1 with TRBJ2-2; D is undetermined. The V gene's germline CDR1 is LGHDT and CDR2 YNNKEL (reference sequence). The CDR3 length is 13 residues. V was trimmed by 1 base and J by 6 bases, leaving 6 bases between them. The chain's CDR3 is CASSQGSAGELFF. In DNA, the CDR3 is TGTGCCAGCAGCCAAGGGAGTGCCGGGGAGCTGTTTTTT.

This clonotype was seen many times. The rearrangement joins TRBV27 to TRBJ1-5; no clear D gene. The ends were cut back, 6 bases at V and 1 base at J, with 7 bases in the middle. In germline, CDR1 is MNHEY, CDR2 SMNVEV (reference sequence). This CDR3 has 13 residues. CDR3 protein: CASRERSNQPQHF. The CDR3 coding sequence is TGTGCCAGCAGAGAGCGGAGCAATCAGCCCCAGCATTTT.

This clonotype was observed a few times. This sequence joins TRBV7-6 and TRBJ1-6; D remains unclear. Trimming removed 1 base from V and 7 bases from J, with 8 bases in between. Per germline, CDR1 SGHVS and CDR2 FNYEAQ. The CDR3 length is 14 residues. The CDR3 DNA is TGTGCCAGCAGCTTAGTAGGGTCGAATTCACCCCTCCACTTT. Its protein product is CASSLVGSNSPLHF.

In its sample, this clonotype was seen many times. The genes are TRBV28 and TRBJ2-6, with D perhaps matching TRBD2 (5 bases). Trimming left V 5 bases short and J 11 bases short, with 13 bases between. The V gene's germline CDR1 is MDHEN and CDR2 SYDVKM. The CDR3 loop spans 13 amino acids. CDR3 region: CASSPPSGDVLTF. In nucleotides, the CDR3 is TGTGCCAGCAGTCCTCCGTCCGGGGACGTCCTGACTTTC.

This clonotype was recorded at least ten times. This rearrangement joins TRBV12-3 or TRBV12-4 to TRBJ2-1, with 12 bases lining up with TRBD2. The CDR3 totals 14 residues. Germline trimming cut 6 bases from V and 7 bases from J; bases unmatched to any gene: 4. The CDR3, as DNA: TGTGCCAGCAGGGGACTAGCGGGTCCTAATGAGCAGTTCTTC. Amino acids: CASRGLAGPNEQFF.

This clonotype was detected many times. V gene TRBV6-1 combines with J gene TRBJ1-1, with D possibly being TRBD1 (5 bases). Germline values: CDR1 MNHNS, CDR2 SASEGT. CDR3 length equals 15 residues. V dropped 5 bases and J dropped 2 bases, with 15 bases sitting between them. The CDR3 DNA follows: TGTGCCAGCAGTTTTACTCAGGGAGGTAACACTGAAGCTTTCTTT. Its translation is CASSFTQGGNTEAFF.

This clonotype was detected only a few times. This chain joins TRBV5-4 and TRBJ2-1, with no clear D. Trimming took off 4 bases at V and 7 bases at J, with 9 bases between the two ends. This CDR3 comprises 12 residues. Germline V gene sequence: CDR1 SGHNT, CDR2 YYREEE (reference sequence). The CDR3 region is CASSPSRNEQFF. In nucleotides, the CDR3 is TGTGCCAGCAGCCCGAGTAGGAATGAGCAGTTCTTC. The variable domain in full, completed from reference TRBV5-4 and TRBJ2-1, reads ETGVTQSPTHLIKTRGQQVTLRCSSQSGHNTVSWYQQALGQGPQFIFQYYREEENGRGNFPPRFSGLQFPNYSSELNVNALELDDSALYLCASSPSRNEQFFGPGTRLTVL.

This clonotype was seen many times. Written as DNA, the CDR3 is TGTGCCACCTCGACAGGCTGGGCTGGAAACACCATATATTTT. Amino acid sequence: CATSTGWAGNTIYF. The chain employs TRBV28 and TRBJ1-3; TRBD1 might be the D (6 bases). The CDR3 extends over 14 amino acids. The germline V gene encodes CDR1 MDHEN and CDR2 SYDVKM. Trimming removed 10 bases from V and 2 bases from J, with 15 bases in between. Using reference TRBV28 and TRBJ1-3 for the parts outside the CDR3, the full variable domain is DVKVTQSSRYLVKRTGEKVFLECVQDMDHENMFWYRQDPGLGLRLIYFSYDVKMKEKGDIPEGYSVSREKKERFSLILESASTNQTSMYLCATSTGWAGNTIYFGEGSWLTVV.